This T cell receptor beta chain is from a study of cytomegalovirus exposure and HLA in healthy donors. The wider study: Within the Caucasian-associated ancestry cluster were around 80% of the 398 genotyped donors. Notes on the study in general: Most TCR sequences were seen very rarely across donors, but some public TCRs occurred in many. According to a later analysis, most TCR beta chains associated with CMV appeared HLA-restricted.

Trimming shortened V by 5 bases and J by 2 bases, and 16 bases separated the two germline ends. The CDR3 runs to 15 residues. Germline loops: CDR1 SGHTA, CDR2 FQGNSA. 60 Vbeta and 13 Jbeta primers were used in PCR. TCRdb keeps only in-frame clones here, not all; method: immunoSEQ multiplex PCR. This sample carries 150,000 to 200,000 clones, around 80% of them seen once, and the ten largest clones take about 2%. Donors counted as nominally healthy when sampled, yet unrecorded immune exposures were likely. For this clone: Its antigen remains unknown.

This clonotype was obtained from a woman aged 30 to 39 in good health and CMV-seronegative. The sample was PBMCs. The chain couples TRBV7-2 to TRBJ2-7; maybe TRBD2 (6 bases). The CDR3 coding sequence is TGTGCCAGCAGCCGCGGCCGCACTAGCCCCTACGAGCAGTACTTC. This gives the protein CASSRGRTSPYEQYF.